The 26 T cell receptor beta chains given below trace back to one sample, sequenced in a study of T cells of healthy individuals. TCRdb fed the 5' RACE reads into MiXCR, producing one record per CDR3 protein. Of about 63,000 distinct CDR3 sequences listed, under 20% are singletons. These receptors were taken from a human donor in good health.

This clonotype was seen a few times. Sequence at one end of the junction differs from germline and may be a read error. The rearrangement joins TRBV7-7 to TRBJ2-2; tentative D call: TRBD2 (5 bases). This CDR3 has 16 amino acids. CDR1 and CDR2 from the germline V gene are SSHAT and FNYEAQ (reference sequence). Written as DNA, the CDR3 is TGTGCTAGCAGCTCTAGGCCTAGCAGGAACACCGGGGAGCTGTTTTTT. It yields the protein CASSSRPSRNTGELFF.

CDR3 region: CASCPLGSGSSETQYF. Here the CDR3 DNA reads TGTGCCAGCTGTCCCCTGGGTAGCGGGAGTTCAGAGACCCAGTACTTC. V and J are TRBV11-2 and TRBJ2-5, with 9 bases lining up with TRBD2. The CDR3 length is 16 residues. The V gene end was trimmed by 8 bases and the J gene end by 4 bases; junction bases not matched to a gene: 14. Germline V CDR1 and CDR2: SGHAT, FQNNGV.

Ten or more counts support this clonotype. The CDR3 is CASSITGTGMHEQYF. The CDR3 region has the DNA TGCGCCAGCAGCATTACCGGGACAGGGATGCACGAGCAGTACTTC. The chain uses TRBV4-3 and TRBJ2-7; 9 bases line up with TRBD1. V dropped 5 bases and J dropped 5; count of bases not matched to a gene: 10. The germline V gene has CDR1 LGHNA and CDR2 YSLEER. This CDR3 has 15 amino acids.

This clonotype was picked up many times. The chain is built from TRBV27 and TRBJ2-2; maybe TRBD1 (6 bases). The CDR3 runs 14 residues. V shed 6 bases and J shed 6 bases, with 14 bases lying between them. Germline-derived CDR1 and CDR2 are MNHEY and SMNVEV (reference sequence). As DNA, the CDR3 is TGTGCCAGCAGACCTACAGGGTTCCCCGGGGAGCTGTTTTTT. Encoded protein: CASRPTGFPGELFF.

The CDR3: CSVLLALAKNIQYF. In DNA form, the CDR3 reads TGCAGCGTCCTCCTGGCCCTAGCCAAAAACATTCAGTACTTC. V and J are TRBV29-1 and TRBJ2-4, with D unresolved. Trimming took off 6 bases at V and 0 bases at J, with 12 bases between the two ends. Germline V lookup: CDR1 SQVTM, CDR2 ANQGSEA. The CDR3 totals 14 residues. Using reference TRBV29-1 and TRBJ2-4 for the parts outside the CDR3, the full variable domain is SAVISQKPSRDICQRGTSLTIQCQVDSQVTMMFWYRQQPGQSLTLIATANQGSEATYESGFVIDKFPISRPNLTFSTLTVSNMSPEDSSIYLCSVLLALAKNIQYFGAGTRLSVL.

This clonotype was counted ten times or more. The genes are TRBV28 and TRBJ2-4; no definite D call. Germline V gene data show CDR1 as MDHEN and CDR2 as SYDVKM. V lost 2 bases to trimming and J lost 5 bases, with 7 bases between them. The CDR3 sequence is 13 residues long. The CDR3 DNA reads TGTGCCAGCAGTTTAGGATGGGAAAACATTCAGTACTTC. Translation gives CASSLGWENIQYF.

This clonotype has ten or more counts. This chain connects TRBV20-1 to TRBJ1-4; the D is unclear. The germline gives CDR1 DFQATT, CDR2 SNEGSKA (reference sequence). V lost 5 bases, J lost 4 bases, and 17 bases lay in between. The CDR3 is 15 amino acids. For the CDR3, the DNA is TGCAGTGCTCCCGGTTACGGCCGCTTTAATGAAAAACTGTTTTTT. Translation: CSAPGYGRFNEKLFF.

This clonotype was observed at least ten times. The chain couples TRBV4-2 to TRBJ2-7, with no clear D. Looked up from germline, CDR1 is LGHNA and CDR2 is YNFKEQ. V lost 1 base, J lost 3 bases, and 7 bases lay in between. The CDR3 has 13 residues. The CDR3 DNA follows: TGTGCCAGCAGCCAAGGGTACGGCTACGAGCAGTACTTC. Protein: CASSQGYGYEQYF.

For this clonotype: It may be a read error: a sequence one base away is much more abundant. The genes are TRBV7-8 and TRBJ1-1; D is unresolved. The germline V gene has CDR1 SGHVS and CDR2 FQNEAQ. The CDR3 loop spans 13 amino acids. V lost 1 base to trimming and J lost 2 bases, with 5 bases between them. CDR3 nucleotide sequence: TGTGCCAGCAGCTTAGTAGACAACACTGAAGCTTTCTTT. Encoded protein: CASSLVDNTEAFF. The complete variable domain, with remaining parts taken from reference TRBV7-8 and TRBJ1-1, reads GAGVSQSPRYKVAKRGQDVALRCDPISGHVSLFWYQQALGQGPEFLTYFQNEAQLDKSGLPSDRFFAERPEGSVSTLKIQRTQQEDSAVYLCASSLVDNTEAFFGQGTRLTVV.

This clonotype was seen only a few times. The V and J genes are TRBV29-1 and TRBJ1-3; no definite D call. Germline-derived CDR1 and CDR2 are SQVTM and ANQGSEA. This CDR3 region has 14 residues. V was pared by 0 bases and J by 2 bases, with 8 bases between. The CDR3 nucleotides are TGCAGCGTTGAAGATTATCAGGCTGGAAACACCATATATTTT. Translating it yields CSVEDYQAGNTIYF.

This clonotype showed up many times. V gene TRBV4-2 combines with J gene TRBJ2-7; TRBD1 agrees at 7 bases. Germline V gene sequence: CDR1 LGHNA, CDR2 YNFKEQ. V gave up 6 bases and J gave up 3 bases; unmatched junction bases: 11. The CDR3 has 15 residues. The chain's CDR3 is CASRPHRDSHYEQYF. The CDR3 nucleotides read TGTGCCAGCAGACCTCACCGGGACAGTCACTACGAGCAGTACTTC.

This clonotype was counted between two and nine times. The chain carries TRBV12-3 or TRBV12-4 and TRBJ2-7; 10 bases are shared with TRBD1. V shed 3 bases, J shed 7 bases, and the junction held 6 bases outside the gene matches. CDR3 length equals 14 residues. The CDR3 DNA reads as TGTGCCAGCAGTTTGGGACAGGGGCGTGAGGAGCAGTACTTC. Its protein product is CASSLGQGREEQYF.

This clonotype was seen ten or more times. The chain couples TRBV4-1 to TRBJ2-2; a weak D match, TRBD1 (5 bases). Germline lookup yields CDR1 MGHRA and CDR2 YSYEKL. Between the trimmed V and J ends, which lost 3 bases and 7 bases, there was a span of 9 bases. The length of the CDR3 is 13 residues. The CDR3 DNA reads TGCGCCAGCAGCCACAGGGTGAACGGGGAGCTGTTTTTT. Translated: CASSHRVNGELFF.

The chain is built from TRBV7-6 and TRBJ2-2; D unclear. V shed 7 bases and J shed 5 bases, with 8 bases lying between them. Germline CDR1 and CDR2: SGHVS and FNYEAQ. The CDR3 spans 12 residues. The CDR3 spells CASISRTGELFF. In nucleotides, the CDR3 is TGTGCCAGCATCTCCCGGACCGGGGAGCTGTTTTTT.

This chain connects TRBV5-6 to TRBJ2-1, with 8 bases aligning to TRBD2. Germline CDR1 and CDR2: SGHDT and YYEEEE. The CDR3 totals 15 residues. The V gene end was trimmed by 0 bases and the J gene end by 9 bases; junction bases not matched to a gene: 8. DNA of the CDR3: TGTGCCAGCAGCTTGGCCGGGCTAGCGGGTGTTGAGCAGTTCTTC. As protein: CASSLAGLAGVEQFF.

The rearrangement links TRBV4-1 to TRBJ2-7; D may be TRBD1 (5 bases). From germline, CDR1 is MGHRA and CDR2 YSYEKL. The CDR3 consists of 14 residues. Trimming shortened V by 3 bases and J by 3 bases, and 12 bases separated the two germline ends. The CDR3 here is CASSQEKGFYEQYF. The CDR3 DNA sequence: TGCGCCAGCAGCCAGGAGAAGGGGTTCTACGAGCAGTACTTC.

This clonotype was detected ten times or more. The genes are TRBV6-6 and TRBJ2-7; TRBD2 is a possible D gene (5 bases). Trimming took off 8 bases at V and 0 bases at J, with 20 bases between the two ends. Germline assignment: CDR1 MNHNY and CDR2 SVGAGI (reference sequence). CDR3 length equals 16 residues. The CDR3 loop reads CASQYNRETASYEQYF. The CDR3 DNA reads TGTGCCAGCCAATACAACCGGGAAACAGCCTCCTACGAGCAGTACTTC.

This clonotype has a count of ten or more. The V gene is TRBV5-1, the J gene TRBJ1-5, with D perhaps matching TRBD1 (6 bases). This CDR3 spans 18 amino acids. Germline CDR1 is SGHRS and CDR2 is YFSETQ. Trimming left V 6 bases short and J 2 bases short, with 24 bases between. The CDR3 protein is CASTPKQGDVYGNQPQHF. In nucleotides, the CDR3 is TGCGCCAGCACCCCGAAACAGGGCGATGTTTATGGCAATCAGCCCCAGCATTTT.

The sample holds a few counts of this clonotype. The rearrangement joins TRBV7-2 to TRBJ1-2; the D gene is possibly TRBD1 (5 bases). CDR1 and CDR2 (germline): SGHTA, FQGNSA. Trimming took off 5 bases at V and 4 bases at J, with 11 bases between the two ends. This CDR3 spans 13 amino acids. The CDR3 DNA sequence: TGTGCCAGCAGCCCCTACGACAGCTATGGCTACACCTTC. Translating it yields CASSPYDSYGYTF.

This clonotype has a count of ten or more. The V call is TRBV29-1, the J call TRBJ2-5; either TRBD1 or TRBD2 may fit D (6 bases each). This CDR3 is 12 amino acids long. The germline gives CDR1 SQVTM, CDR2 ANQGSEA. V lost 7 bases, J lost 5 bases, and 14 bases lay in between. CDR3 region: CSAGGLGETQYF. DNA of the CDR3: TGCAGCGCTGGGGGGCTTGGTGAGACCCAGTACTTC.

V usage is TRBV5-1 and J usage is TRBJ2-1, with 10 bases identical to TRBD2. Germline V lookup: CDR1 SGHRS, CDR2 YFSETQ. This CDR3 has 16 amino acids. The J segment lost 7 bases and the V segment lost 4 bases, leaving 11 bases of the junction unmatched. This CDR3 reads CASSVQRGGLGNEQFF. The CDR3 coding sequence is TGCGCCAGCAGCGTTCAGCGGGGGGGCCTGGGGAATGAGCAGTTCTTC.

V usage is TRBV5-1 and J usage is TRBJ2-1, with TRBD2 matching 10 bases. Trimming at V came to 0 bases and at J to 7 bases, leaving 13 bases not matched to a gene. The CDR3 runs 18 residues. Germline-derived CDR1 and CDR2 are SGHRS and YFSETQ. Here the CDR3 DNA reads TGCGCCAGCAGCTTGGTATTTGGAGGTAGCGGGAGGCAAAATGAGCAGTTCTTC. This codes for CASSLVFGGSGRQNEQFF.

This clonotype occurred a few times. V is TRBV4-3 and J is TRBJ2-7; D gene ambiguous. CDR1 is LGHNA, CDR2 YSLEER, per germline. Trimming removed 0 bases from V and 7 bases from J, with 16 bases in between. CDR3 size: 15 residues. The CDR3: CASSQDTVGPEEQYF. The CDR3 coding sequence is TGCGCCAGCAGCCAAGATACTGTCGGGCCAGAGGAGCAGTACTTC.

The table lists this clonotype with a few counts. The chain combines TRBV28 with TRBJ2-4; the D is unclear. Trimming stripped 3 bases from V and 8 bases from J, with 11 bases between. The germline V gene encodes CDR1 MDHEN and CDR2 SYDVKM. CDR3 length equals 13 residues. CDR3 nucleotides: TGTGCCAGCAGTTTGGGGTCCGAGGACATTCAGTACTTC. This gives the protein CASSLGSEDIQYF.

This clonotype occurred many times. The rearrangement links TRBV4-1 to TRBJ2-1; TRBD1 matches at 8 bases. V was pared by 1 base and J by 9 bases, with 8 bases of the junction left unmatched. This CDR3 has 15 residues. Germline-derived CDR1 and CDR2 are MGHRA and YSYEKL. The CDR3 reads CASSQAGTGYGEQFF. CDR3 DNA: TGCGCCAGCAGCCAAGCCGGGACAGGTTATGGTGAGCAGTTCTTC.

This clonotype came up many times. The gene calls are TRBV6-2 or TRBV6-3 and TRBJ2-6; no firm D call. Trimming pared 2 bases from V and 0 bases from J, leaving 2 bases between. CDR3 size: 14 residues. Germline CDR1 MNHEY, CDR2 SVGEGT. This chain's CDR3 is CASSYSSGANVLTF. As DNA, the CDR3 is TGTGCCAGCAGTTACAGCTCTGGGGCCAACGTCCTGACTTTC.